This T cell receptor beta chain originates from a study of blood T cell repertoires in COVID-19. Study-level information: From T cells, B-cell-depleted T cells, or PBMCs came the material, which was cDNA or gDNA.

Here immunoSEQ multiplex PCR was the method, and the copy in TCRdb shows in-frame clones only, minus some. The table shows under 350,000 clones, with less than 90% occurring only once. The germline gives CDR1 GTSNPN, CDR2 SVGIG (reference sequence). The V gene lost 2 bases and the J gene lost 4 bases, with 15 bases spanning the gap. The CDR3 has 15 amino acids. What was sequenced was peripheral blood. The chain uses TRBV30 and TRBJ1-5, with D possibly TRBD1 on 6 matching bases. The TCR comes from a human donor in a cohort sampled during active COVID-19. The CDR3 DNA reads TGTGCCTGGAGTTTCCGGACAGTGACTAATCAGCCCCAGCATTTT. Its protein is CAWSFRTVTNQPQHF.